This is a list of T cell receptor beta chains from one sample in a study of T-cell reconstitution after alpha-beta-depleted transplantation in children. In TCRdb, the PCR reads were re-called with MiXCR into one record per CDR3 protein. The sample includes roughly 100,000 distinct CDR3 sequences, roughly 6% seen only once; the top ten take about 6.1%. This specimen consisted of PBMCs, mostly from graft donor cells, obtained 60 days after TCRalphabeta/CD19-depleted stem cell transplant. These receptors all come from a female patient aged 2-9 years who had a stem cell transplant for Fanconi anemia, so the T cells may come from the graft donor. Both conserved end residues are part of each CDR3. The order of the fields is J gene, V gene, clone size, D gene, CDR3 DNA, CDR3 protein. A D gene is named only where the DNA matches it firmly. Only some rows state a clone size, as once, few, many or a class for expanded clones.

J gene: TRBJ2-3
V gene: TRBV2
clone size: few
D gene: TRBD2
CDR3 DNA: TGTGCCAGCAGTGAAGTTCCCACTAGACTAGCTTCGGGCACAGATACGCAGTATTTT
CDR3 protein: CASSEVPTRLASGTDTQYF

J gene: TRBJ2-5
V gene: TRBV4-2
clone size: many
D gene: TRBD2
CDR3 DNA: TGTGCCAGCAGCCAAGATTTAGGGCTAGCGGAAGAGACCCAGTACTTC
CDR3 protein: CASSQDLGLAEETQYF

J gene: TRBJ2-7
V gene: TRBV20-1
clone size: many
D gene: TRBD1
CDR3 DNA: TGCAGTGCTTTGGGACAGGAAAGCTACGAGCAGTACTTC
CDR3 protein: CSALGQESYEQYF

J gene: TRBJ2-5
V gene: TRBV7-9
clone size: NA
D gene: TRBD2
CDR3 DNA: TGTGCCAGCAGCTCGACTATCCTAGCGGTGGTACAAGAGACCCAGTACTTC
CDR3 protein: CASSSTILAVVQETQYF

J gene: TRBJ2-5
V gene: TRBV5-1
clone size: NA
D gene: TRBD2
CDR3 DNA: TGCGCCAGCAGCCGAGGGGGACTAGCGGGAGTGGAAGGTTTGGAGACCCAGTACTTC
CDR3 protein: CASSRGGLAGVEGLETQYF

J gene: TRBJ2-7
V gene: TRBV28
clone size: few
D gene: TRBD1
CDR3 DNA: TGTGCCAGCAGCCCCGGGACAGAGGGTTTCTACGAGCAGTACTTC
CDR3 protein: CASSPGTEGFYEQYF

J gene: TRBJ2-7
V gene: TRBV13
clone size: few
D gene: TRBD1
CDR3 DNA: TGTGCCAGCAGCTTATGGGACAGCAACTCCTACGAGCAGTACTTC
CDR3 protein: CASSLWDSNSYEQYF

J gene: TRBJ1-3
V gene: TRBV7-2
clone size: many
D gene: TRBD1
CDR3 DNA: TGTGCCAGCAGGAGGGACAGGGCTGATGGAAACACCATATATTTT
CDR3 protein: CASRRDRADGNTIYF

J gene: TRBJ2-3
V gene: TRBV5-1
clone size: many
D gene: TRBD2
CDR3 DNA: TGCGCCAGCAGCCCCACCGGGACTAGCGCCACTAGCACAGATACGCAGTATTTT
CDR3 protein: CASSPTGTSATSTDTQYF

J gene: TRBJ2-2
V gene: TRBV18
clone size: NA
D gene: NA
CDR3 DNA: TGTGCCAGCTCAACGGCTTTTGACACCGGGGAGCTGTTTTTT
CDR3 protein: CASSTAFDTGELFF

J gene: TRBJ2-5
V gene: TRBV27
clone size: NA
D gene: NA
CDR3 DNA: TGTGCCAGCCGACAGGTCGGCGAGACCCAGTACTTC
CDR3 protein: CASRQVGETQYF

J gene: TRBJ2-1
V gene: TRBV24-1
clone size: many
D gene: NA
CDR3 DNA: TGTGCCACCAGTGACCCCCGAGGGACCTCCTACAATGAGCAGTTCTTC
CDR3 protein: CATSDPRGTSYNEQFF

J gene: TRBJ1-1
V gene: TRBV11-1
clone size: NA
D gene: TRBD1
CDR3 DNA: TGTGCCAGCAGCTCCCGGGACAGGGGAGTCGTGAACACTGAAGCTTTCTTT
CDR3 protein: CASSSRDRGVVNTEAFF

J gene: TRBJ2-1
V gene: TRBV5-1
clone size: many
D gene: TRBD2
CDR3 DNA: TGCGCCAGCAGCTTGGTAGAGGGGTTAGCTAGCGGGGGATACAATGAGCAGTTCTTC
CDR3 protein: CASSLVEGLASGGYNEQFF

J gene: TRBJ1-2
V gene: TRBV3-1
clone size: many
D gene: NA
CDR3 DNA: TGTGCCAGCAGCCAGGGAGGAGGCTACACCTTC
CDR3 protein: CASSQGGGYTF

J gene: TRBJ2-1
V gene: TRBV18
clone size: many
D gene: NA
CDR3 DNA: TGTGCCAGCTCACCCATGGCGGGGTACAATGAGCAGTTCTTC
CDR3 protein: CASSPMAGYNEQFF

J gene: TRBJ2-2
V gene: TRBV5-6
clone size: few
D gene: TRBD1
CDR3 DNA: TGTGCCAGCAGCTTGGAGGTGACAGGGGGCTCCGGGGAGCTGTTTTTT
CDR3 protein: CASSLEVTGGSGELFF

J gene: TRBJ1-1
V gene: TRBV11-2
clone size: many
D gene: NA
CDR3 DNA: TGTGCCAGCAGCTCAATACAGGGCCCGAGGGAAGCTTTCTTT
CDR3 protein: CASSSIQGPREAFF

J gene: TRBJ1-2
V gene: TRBV10-3
clone size: many
D gene: NA
CDR3 DNA: TGTGCCATCAGACGGGACGGCGTTAACTATGGCTACACCTTC
CDR3 protein: CAIRRDGVNYGYTF

J gene: TRBJ2-7
V gene: TRBV10-3
clone size: many
D gene: TRBD1
CDR3 DNA: TGTGCCATCAGTTGGGGGGCGCGACAGGGGACCTACGAGCAGTACTTC
CDR3 protein: CAISWGARQGTYEQYF

J gene: TRBJ2-1
V gene: TRBV28
clone size: many
D gene: NA
CDR3 DNA: TGTGCCAGCAGTTTATTGGTACCAGAGCAGTTCTTC
CDR3 protein: CASSLLVPEQFF

J gene: TRBJ1-2
V gene: TRBV5-1
clone size: few
D gene: NA
CDR3 DNA: TGCGCCAGCAGCCCAGGGGACGGACCATCTTTCGTCTACACCTTC
CDR3 protein: CASSPGDGPSFVYTF

J gene: TRBJ2-7
V gene: TRBV28
clone size: many
D gene: NA
CDR3 DNA: TGTGCCAGCAGAGTTCCCGGGACCCACTCCTACGAGCAGTACTTC
CDR3 protein: CASRVPGTHSYEQYF